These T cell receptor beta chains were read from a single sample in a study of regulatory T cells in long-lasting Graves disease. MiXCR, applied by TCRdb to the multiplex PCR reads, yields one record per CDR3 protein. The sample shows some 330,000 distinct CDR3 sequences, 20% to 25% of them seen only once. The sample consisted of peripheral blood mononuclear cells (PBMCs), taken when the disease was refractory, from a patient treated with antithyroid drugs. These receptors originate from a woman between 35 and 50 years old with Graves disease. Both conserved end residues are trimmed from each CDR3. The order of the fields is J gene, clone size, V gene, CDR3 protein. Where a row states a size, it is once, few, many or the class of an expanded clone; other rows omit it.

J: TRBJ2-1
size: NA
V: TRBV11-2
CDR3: ASSPVTRHEQF

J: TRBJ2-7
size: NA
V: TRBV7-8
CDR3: ASSPGTGPDEQY

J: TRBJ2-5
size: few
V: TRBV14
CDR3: ASRQAPHETQY

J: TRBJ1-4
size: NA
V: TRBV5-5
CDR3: ASSPSWTDDNEKLF

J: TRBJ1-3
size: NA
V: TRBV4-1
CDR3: ASSQVGTGGDSGNTIY

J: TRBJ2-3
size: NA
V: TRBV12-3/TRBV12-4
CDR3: ASSLSSGSQDTQY

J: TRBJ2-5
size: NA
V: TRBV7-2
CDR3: ASSPRRRGQETQY

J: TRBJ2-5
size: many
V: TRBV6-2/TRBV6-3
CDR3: ASSYSDLPVRETQY

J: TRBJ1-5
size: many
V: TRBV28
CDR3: ASSTTNQPQH

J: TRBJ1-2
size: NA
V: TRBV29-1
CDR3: SAGHFTDYGYT

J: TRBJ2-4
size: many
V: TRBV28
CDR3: ASNGSRLLAKNIQY

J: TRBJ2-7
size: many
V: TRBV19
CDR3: ASSRQGQTYEQY

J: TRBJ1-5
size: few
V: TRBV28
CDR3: ASSLSTGDAQPQH

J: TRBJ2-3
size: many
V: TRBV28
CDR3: ASSSYSGTDTQY

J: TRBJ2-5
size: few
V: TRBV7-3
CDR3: ASSLTGSRETQY

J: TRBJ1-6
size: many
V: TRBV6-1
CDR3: ASRDGGPGNSPLH

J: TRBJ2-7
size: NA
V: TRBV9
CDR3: ASSFGTSGTGEQY

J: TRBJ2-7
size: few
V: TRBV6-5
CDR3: ASSYSWGPSSSYEQY

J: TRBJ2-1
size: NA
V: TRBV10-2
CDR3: ASIKGLAGDNEQF

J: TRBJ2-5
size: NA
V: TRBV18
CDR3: ASSPRTGGGETQY

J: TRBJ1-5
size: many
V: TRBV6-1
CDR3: ASSEASVYSNQPQH

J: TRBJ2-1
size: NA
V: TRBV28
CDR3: ASSLLGREQF

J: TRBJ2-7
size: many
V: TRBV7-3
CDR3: ASSPSSGTYEQY

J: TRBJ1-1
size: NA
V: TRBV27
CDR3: ASRRSVNTEAF

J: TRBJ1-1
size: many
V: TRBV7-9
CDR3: ASSLGRLDSRNTEAF